The following is a TCR beta chain sequence with its context. The data were obtained in a study of cytomegalovirus exposure and HLA in healthy donors. The PCR had 60 Vbeta and 13 Jbeta primers. TCRdb's copy holds only in-frame clones and misses some; the assay was immunoSEQ multiplex PCR. The sample shows over 75,000 clones, roughly four fifths of them seen only once. V lost 6 bases, J lost 5 bases, and 11 bases lay in between. Germline-derived CDR1 and CDR2 are ENHRY and SYGVKD. The length of the CDR3 is 13 residues. What was sequenced was PBMCs. The V and J genes are TRBV10-3 and TRBJ1-5; D is possibly TRBD1 (6 bases). This receptor was identified in a man aged 25 to 45 in good health and CMV-seropositive. DNA for the CDR3: TGTGCCATCAGCTACAGGGAATATCAGCCCCAGCATTTT. It specifies CAISYREYQPQHF.